This is a list of T cell receptor beta chains from one sample in a study of beta chain features in type 1 diabetes. Profiling relied on immunoSEQ multiplex PCR, and the TCRdb table lists in-frame clones only, not all of them. This sample has about 160,000 clones, with about 9.1% found just once. The specimen sequenced was central memory CD4+ T cells from blood. These receptors all stem from a woman aged 18-29 years in good health. CDR3s include the opening cysteine and the closing phenylalanine or tryptophan. Fields, in order: D gene, J gene, V gene, clone size, CDR3 DNA, CDR3 protein. A D gene is named only where the DNA matches it firmly. Size values are once, few and many counts, or a class for expanded clones, and some rows have none.

TRBD1 TRBJ1-6 TRBV18 few TGTGCCAGCTCACTCAACCGACAGGGGAGCTCCTATAATTCACCCCTCCACTTT CASSLNRQGSSYNSPLHF
NA TRBJ2-5 TRBV5-1 NA TGCGCCAGCAGCTTGGGACTACAAGAGACCCAGTACTTC CASSLGLQETQYF
NA TRBJ2-4 TRBV7-8 NA TGTGCCAGCAGCTCCCCGGCCGGGGGCATTCAGTACTTC CASSSPAGGIQYF
TRBD1 TRBJ2-6 TRBV5-1 few TGCGCCAGCAGCGGGACAGTTTCTGGGGCCAACGTCCTGACTTTC CASSGTVSGANVLTF
TRBD2 TRBJ2-2 TRBV2 NA TGTGCCCGCCGCACTAGCGGAGACAACACCGGGGAGCTGTTTTTT CARRTSGDNTGELFF
NA TRBJ1-2 TRBV20-1 NA TGCAGTGCTAGTATGACGGAGGGCTACACCTTC CSASMTEGYTF
TRBD2 TRBJ2-1 TRBV7-2 NA TGTGCCAGCAGCTACTCTAGCGGGACTTACAATGAGCAGTTCTTC CASSYSSGTYNEQFF
TRBD2 TRBJ2-3 TRBV28 NA TGTGCCAGCATTCCCGCGGGACTAGCGGGAGAAAGCACAGATACGCAGTATTTT CASIPAGLAGESTDTQYF
TRBD1 TRBJ2-7 TRBV19 few TGTGCCACCATGAGGACAGGGGGAGGCTACGAGCAGTACTTC CATMRTGGGYEQYF
NA TRBJ1-2 TRBV29-1 NA TGCAGCGTCGCGATCCGGGGGGAAGGCTACACCTTC CSVAIRGEGYTF
TRBD1 TRBJ1-2 TRBV2 NA TGTGCCAGCAGTTTCGACAGGGGCGAGGCTGGCTACACCTTC CASSFDRGEAGYTF